This T cell receptor (beta chain) was captured by sequencing in a study of blood T cells in healthy people across ages. Primers used in a second PCR of roughly 6 to 12 cycles were a sample-barcoded 5' primer and a J-beta primer mix. TCRdb itself ran the 5' RACE reads through MiXCR, one entry per CDR3 protein. The table includes about 930,000 distinct CDR3 sequences, 29% detected once. The length of the CDR3 is 18 residues. Germline CDR1 and CDR2: MNHEY and SVGEGT. V was cut by 2 bases and J by 3 bases, with 19 bases left in between. These same records also appear under a second study, on T cells of mothers and their children. That investigation notes: Thymic selection shapes TCR recombination output similarly in related and unrelated pairs. Versus unrelated pairs, overlap was slightly higher in related mother-child pairs, without reaching significance. At a sensitivity of about 98 clones per million clonotypes, no persistent microchimeric T cell clones appeared.

The source material was blood. The clonotype was recovered from a woman in her 40s in good health. The chain recombines TRBV6-2 or TRBV6-3 with TRBJ2-2, with D tentatively TRBD2 (6 bases). CDR3 nucleotide sequence: TGTGCCAGCAGTTACCCCGGGACTCACTTACCCGACACCGGGGAGCTGTTTTTT. Translation gives CASSYPGTHLPDTGELFF.